This T cell receptor beta chain was captured by sequencing in a study of blood T cell repertoires in COVID-19. Clones were sequenced by immunoSEQ multiplex PCR, and TCRdb holds only the in-frame ones, with some missing. This sample has a few hundred thousand clones, with about 86% found just once. The CDR3 extends over 13 amino acids. Trimming shortened V by 6 bases and J by 5 bases, and 10 bases separated the two germline ends. Cohorts were based on clinical histories the participants reported. The sequence was collected from a man aged 45-65 years who had recovered from COVID-19. The sample taken for sequencing was PBMCs or T cells enriched from blood (not recorded which). The gene calls are TRBV12-3 or TRBV12-4 and TRBJ2-2, with D uncertain. CDR3 protein: CASSLSYTGELFF. CDR3 DNA sequence: TGTGCCAGCAGCCTATCGTATACCGGGGAGCTGTTTTTT.